The 8 T cell receptor beta chains below all came from one sample that was sequenced in a study of blood T cell repertoires in COVID-19. Repertoires were generated with immunoSEQ multiplex PCR, while TCRdb's copy carries only in-frame clones and drops some. In the table there are about 160,000 clones, 83% of which are singletons. Sequencing input: PBMCs or T cells enriched from blood (not recorded which). The receptors come from a woman aged 45 to 65 who had recovered from COVID-19.

The chain joins TRBV7-9 to TRBJ1-1; 7 bases are shared with TRBD1. V gave up 5 bases and J gave up 6 bases; unmatched junction bases: 9. This CDR3 comprises 14 residues. Germline values: CDR1 SEHNR, CDR2 FQNEAQ (reference sequence). The CDR3 DNA follows: TGTGCCAGCAGCACCCGACAGGGCGGCTCTGAAGCTTTCTTT. It specifies CASSTRQGGSEAFF. Filled out from reference TRBV7-9 and TRBJ1-1, the complete variable domain reads DTGVSQNPRHKITKRGQNVTFRCDPISEHNRLYWYRQTLGQGPEFLTYFQNEAQLEKSRLLSDRFSAERPKGSFSTLEIQRTEQGDSAMYLCASSTRQGGSEAFFGQGTRLTVV.

J is TRBJ2-1 and V is TRBV4-1; D unresolved. V dropped 0 bases and J dropped 0 bases, with 12 bases sitting between them. The CDR3 spans 17 residues. From germline, CDR1 is MGHRA and CDR2 YSYEKL. CDR3 in amino acids: CASSQELYSPSYNEQFF. DNA of the CDR3: TGCGCCAGCAGCCAAGAATTGTACTCCCCCTCCTACAATGAGCAGTTCTTC.

The chain carries TRBV27 and TRBJ1-6, with 8 bases lining up with TRBD1. Germline CDR1 MNHEY, CDR2 SMNVEV (reference sequence). V was pared by 4 bases and J by 6 bases, with 2 bases of the junction left unmatched. The CDR3 has 14 amino acids. The CDR3 sequence is CASSWGQANSPLHF. In nucleotides, the CDR3 is TGTGCCAGCAGTTGGGGACAGGCTAATTCACCCCTCCACTTT.

This chain links TRBV12-3 or TRBV12-4 with TRBJ1-2; TRBD1 agrees at 8 bases. This CDR3 has 13 amino acids. V was clipped by 3 bases and J by 8 bases; unmatched bases: 5. The CDR3 reads CASSFQGAGGYTF. As DNA, the CDR3 is TGTGCCAGCAGTTTTCAGGGGGCTGGCGGCTACACCTTC.

This rearrangement joins TRBV18 to TRBJ2-1, with 13 bases lining up with TRBD2. Unmatched junction bases numbered 2, after V lost 2 bases and J lost 7 bases. The CDR3 is 15 residues long. Germline V lookup: CDR1 KGHSH, CDR2 LQKENI. The CDR3 coding sequence is TGTGCCAGCTCACCAACTAGCGGGGGGGTGAATGAGCAGTTCTTC. This translates into CASSPTSGGVNEQFF.

The chain has TRBV19 and TRBJ1-5; 8 bases align to TRBD1. The trim removed 5 bases at V and 2 bases at J, leaving 11 bases unmatched. Looked up from germline, CDR1 is LNHDA and CDR2 is SQIVND (reference sequence). This CDR3 is 17 amino acids long. The CDR3, as DNA: TGTGCCAGTAGTTGGGAGACAGGGGCTTCAGGCAATCAGCCCCAGCATTTT. As protein: CASSWETGASGNQPQHF.

CDR3 region: CASSQDRGLNYGYTF. The CDR3 nucleotides read TGCGCCAGCAGCCAGGACAGGGGGCTTAACTATGGCTACACCTTC. J is TRBJ1-2 and V is TRBV4-3; TRBD1 aligns across 11 bases. V dropped 3 bases and J dropped 1; count of bases not matched to a gene: 1. This CDR3 is 15 amino acids long. Per germline, CDR1 LGHNA and CDR2 YSLEER.

This chain links TRBV15 with TRBJ2-1; 9 bases fit TRBD2. CDR3 size: 15 residues. V was clipped by 0 bases and J by 3 bases; unmatched bases: 0. Germline lookup yields CDR1 LNHNV and CDR2 YYDKDF (reference sequence). The DNA for the CDR3 is TGTGCCACCAGCAGAGATAGCGGGAGCTACAATGAGCAGTTCTTC. This gives the protein CATSRDSGSYNEQFF.